The sequence of this T cell receptor beta chain was determined in a study of cytomegalovirus exposure and HLA in healthy donors. The study ran its PCR with 60 Vbeta and 13 Jbeta primers. Only in-frame clones appear in the TCRdb table, and some are missing; sequencing was by immunoSEQ multiplex PCR. The sample has about 130,000 clones; 73% are singletons. In the case of this clone: Its specificity is unknown.

Overall study results and limits: In a later analysis, donors in an Asian-associated ancestry cluster reportedly had fewer N-insertions in productive TCRs than the cohort mean.

The CDR3 is made up of 15 amino acids. V was pared by 2 bases and J by 0 bases, with 9 bases between. Germline lookup yields CDR1 MRHNA and CDR2 SNTAGT. The chain is built from TRBV6-4 and TRBJ2-3; D possibly corresponds to TRBD2 (7 bases). This TCR was sampled from a man in his 60s in good health and CMV-seropositive. The source material was PBMCs. The CDR3 sequence is CASSDGGASTDTQYF. CDR3 DNA: TGTGCCAGCAGTGACGGGGGGGCTAGCACAGATACGCAGTATTTT.